This note documents a single TCR beta chain sequence. The conserved final phenylalanine or tryptophan is absent from the CDR3, which likely points to a read error. The limits of the CDR3 on the DNA are not certain, so only TCRdb's listed CDR3 is given. Germline V gene data show CDR1 as MNHEY and CDR2 as SVGAGI. The CDR3 is 12 residues long, ends included. This sample is drawn from a study of blood T cell repertoires in COVID-19. The protocol was immunoSEQ multiplex PCR, while the TCRdb copy is restricted to in-frame clones and leaves out a portion. The data show 90,000 to 130,000 clones, with roughly 84% seen just once and 0.8% to 0.9% held by the top ten.

The chain has TRBV6-5 and TRBJ1-6; TRBD1, the D gene given by the table, was not confirmed from the DNA. The sequence was obtained from a woman aged 70-85 years with acute or convalescent COVID-19. The sequenced sample consisted of peripheral blood. This CDR3 is CASSPDRRHYSV.